A selection of T cell receptor beta chains follows, all from one sample in a study of blood T cell repertoires in COVID-19. Profiled with immunoSEQ multiplex PCR; TCRdb holds only in-frame clones, not every one. This table holds over 250,000 clones, less than 90% found once. Sample: peripheral blood. The receptors were sampled from a man aged 60-69 years who had recovered from COVID-19. The CDR3 runs from the conserved cysteine through the conserved F or W.

TRBV7-8,TRBJ1-2,CASSLGDSIVYGYTF
TRBV11-2,TRBJ2-7,CASSNGINPEQYF
TRBV5-8,TRBJ2-5,CASSLYYKGETQYF
TRBV27,TRBJ2-3,CASSRQGAPGDTQYF
TRBV19,TRBJ1-2,CASSTGRDRHYGYTF
TRBV7-9,TRBJ2-2,CASSWTVNTGELFF
TRBV27,TRBJ2-7,CGNRGGTSGPYEQYF
TRBV19,TRBJ2-7,CASSRGGRNEQYF
TRBV3-1/TRBV3-2,TRBJ2-7,CASSQAHSGGAREQYF
TRBV9,TRBJ2-3,CASSVGLAGGLSTDTQYF
TRBV9,TRBJ2-3,CASSAPGLTDTQYF
TRBV6-4,TRBJ1-2,CASSVEQGAYGYTF
TRBV4-1,TRBJ1-5,CASSQALYSNQPQHF
TRBV3-1/TRBV3-2,TRBJ1-3,CASSQDNNSGNTIYF
TRBV2,TRBJ2-7,CASSEALLGGAFYEQYF
TRBV13,TRBJ2-5,CASSLRLVGTQYF
TRBV6-2/TRBV6-3,TRBJ2-3,CASSYLSGVYTDTQYF
TRBV24-1,TRBJ1-2,CATSDASTGYGYTF
TRBV19,TRBJ2-1,CASSITSQHNEQFF
TRBV6-5,TRBJ1-5,CASSAVRARNQPQHF
TRBV21-1,TRBJ2-2,CASSKEARTGKRRDTGELFF
TRBV13,TRBJ2-7,CASSPKTGGKQYF
TRBV5-8,TRBJ2-1,CASSLVSVGGKNEQFF
TRBV6-5,TRBJ2-7,CASSDRTGSYEQYF
TRBV6-4,TRBJ2-3,CASSFLAEGTDTQYF
TRBV5-1,TRBJ1-1,CASSAGQGLLKAFF
TRBV5-6,TRBJ2-5,CASSLGPTGQVETQYF
TRBV5-1,TRBJ2-7,CASSLPAYEQYF
TRBV7-7,TRBJ2-5,CASSPTSGGRHPETQYF
TRBV11-2,TRBJ1-2,CASSLESYGYTF
TRBV29-1,TRBJ2-7,CSVGITRGQPYEQYF
TRBV5-1,TRBJ1-6,CASSSGQGASLPLHF
TRBV5-5,TRBJ2-7,CASSPGQGSYEQYF
TRBV9,TRBJ2-6,CASSARVGAGANVLTF
TRBV7-8,TRBJ2-3,CASSSVVGGRYTDTQYF
TRBV28,TRBJ1-4,CASTLGTGDEKLFF
TRBV11-2,TRBJ2-5,CASSLDYLAGETQYF
TRBV5-5,TRBJ1-2,CASSLSGRANGYTF
TRBV7-3,TRBJ1-2,CASSLAANYGYTF
TRBV6-6,TRBJ2-3,CASSRGRGGTLSTQYF